The rows below give T cell receptor beta chains drawn from one sample of a study of shared clonotypes between healthy human individuals. The protocol was immunoSEQ multiplex PCR, while the TCRdb copy is restricted to in-frame clones and leaves out a portion. The sample lists some 1,900,000 clones, approximately 94% occurring once. The sample was naive CD8+ T cells sorted from blood. All receptors derive from a man between 18 and 35 years old in good health. Both conserved end residues are part of each CDR3. D genes are given only for firm matches. Some rows mark clone size as missing; the rest say once, few, many or name a class of expanded clone.

clone_size,j_call,v_call,d_call,cdr3_length,cdr3_aa,cdr3_nt
once,TRBJ2-5,TRBV7-9,-,13,CASSPPMQETQYF,TGTGCCAGCAGCCCACCCATGCAGGAGACCCAGTACTTC
-,TRBJ2-7,TRBV5-1,-,13,CASSLVGSHEQYF,TGCGCCAGCAGCTTGGTAGGGTCCCACGAGCAGTACTTC
-,TRBJ2-5,TRBV13,-,13,CASSLEVEETQYF,TGTGCCAGCAGCTTAGAGGTGGAGGAGACCCAGTACTTC
-,TRBJ2-1,TRBV19,-,14,CASSWGIEGNEQFF,TGTGCCAGTAGTTGGGGCATTGAAGGGAATGAGCAGTTCTTC
-,TRBJ1-1,TRBV5-1,TRBD1,14,CASRTGGGNTEAFF,TGCGCCAGCAGGACAGGGGGCGGGAACACTGAAGCTTTCTTT
-,TRBJ1-2,TRBV7-6,-,15,CASSFFAGVGYGYTF,TGTGCCAGCAGCTTTTTTGCAGGGGTTGGGTATGGCTACACCTTC
-,TRBJ2-7,TRBV27,TRBD1,14,CASSPTGQGYEQYF,TGTGCCAGCAGTCCCACGGGACAGGGCTACGAGCAGTACTTC
-,TRBJ2-2,TRBV5-8,-,14,CASSLIGATGELFF,TGTGCCAGCAGCTTGATAGGGGCCACCGGGGAGCTGTTTTTT
-,TRBJ1-1,TRBV27,TRBD1,13,CASKPGGLTEAFF,TGTGCCAGCAAACCAGGGGGCCTAACTGAAGCTTTCTTT
-,TRBJ2-3,TRBV4-1,-,17,CASSQPPETPSTDTQYF,TGCGCCAGCAGCCAACCCCCCGAGACCCCGTCCACAGATACGCAGTATTTT
-,TRBJ1-4,TRBV4-1,TRBD1,16,CASSLIGQGISEKLFF,TGCGCCAGCAGCCTCATCGGACAGGGGATAAGTGAAAAACTGTTTTTT
-,TRBJ2-7,TRBV7-9,TRBD2,15,CASSPRTSGGYEQYF,TGTGCCAGCAGCCCCCGGACTAGCGGGGGTTACGAGCAGTACTTC
-,TRBJ1-2,TRBV7-9,TRBD1,14,CASSTGQGNYGYTF,TGTGCCAGCAGCACTGGACAGGGGAACTATGGCTACACCTTC
-,TRBJ2-7,TRBV5-1,-,13,CASSLEDAYEQYF,TGCGCCAGCAGCTTGGAAGATGCCTACGAGCAGTACTTC
-,TRBJ2-1,TRBV4-1,TRBD1,14,CASSLGTANNEQFF,TGCGCCAGCAGCCTCGGGACAGCTAACAATGAGCAGTTCTTC
-,TRBJ2-1,TRBV19,TRBD2,15,CASTPSGGRATEQFF,TGTGCCAGTACCCCGTCGGGCGGGAGGGCCACTGAGCAGTTCTTC
-,TRBJ2-7,TRBV5-4,-,12,CASSLGGAEQYF,TGTGCCAGCAGCTTGGGTGGGGCCGAGCAGTACTTC
once,TRBJ2-1,TRBV27,-,13,CASRTLLHNEQFF,TGTGCCAGCAGGACCCTGCTCCACAATGAGCAGTTCTTC
-,TRBJ2-1,TRBV6-5,TRBD2,15,CASSPRLAGGLEQFF,TGTGCCAGCAGCCCGAGACTAGCGGGGGGGCTTGAGCAGTTCTTC
-,TRBJ2-1,TRBV9,-,16,CASSVSGTGSYNEQFF,TGTGCCAGCAGCGTAAGTGGGACGGGTTCCTACAATGAGCAGTTCTTC
-,TRBJ1-3,TRBV5-1,TRBD1,16,CASSPGQGASGNTIYF,TGCGCCAGCAGCCCGGGACAGGGGGCCTCTGGAAACACCATATATTTT
-,TRBJ2-2,TRBV9,-,14,CASSVEGNTGELFF,TGTGCCAGCAGCGTTGAGGGCAACACCGGGGAGCTGTTTTTT
-,TRBJ2-2,TRBV4-1,-,17,CASSQDPPSRNTGELFF,TGCGCCAGCAGCCAAGATCCGCCTAGCCGTAACACCGGGGAGCTGTTTTTT
once,TRBJ2-7,TRBV5-6,-,12,CASSLTVTEQYF,TGTGCCAGCAGCTTGACGGTAACCGAGCAGTACTTC
once,TRBJ1-6,TRBV6-6,-,15,CASSPATQYNSPLHF,TGTGCCAGCAGTCCTGCTACTCAGTATAATTCACCCCTCCACTTT
-,TRBJ2-3,TRBV6-1,-,10,CASRTDTQYF,TGTGCCAGCAGGACAGATACGCAGTATTTT
-,TRBJ2-5,TRBV27,-,15,CASSSLHEGRETQYF,TGTGCCAGCAGTTCCCTACATGAGGGGAGGGAGACCCAGTACTTC
once,TRBJ1-1,TRBV5-4,-,15,CASSSAGFGGTEAFF,TGTGCCAGCAGCTCCGCGGGTTTTGGAGGCACTGAAGCTTTCTTT